The 18 T cell receptor beta chains given below trace back to one sample, sequenced in a study of T cells in Graves' hyperthyroidism and ophthalmopathy. Amplification of TCR beta CDR3 regions was performed using RNA transcripts as template. The HTBI primer set was used in a first-round RT-PCR of the TCR CDR3. TCRdb recomputed calls from the multiplex PCR reads with MiXCR, one row per CDR3 protein. The table has 500,000 to 650,000 distinct CDR3 sequences, approximately 20% seen once. Input material: blood. These receptors originate from a man between 40 and 49 years old with Graves' ophthalmopathy.

This rearrangement joins TRBV19 to TRBJ2-4; D is ambiguous. The V and J ends lost 8 bases and 0 bases respectively, with 11 bases between them. This CDR3 region has 14 residues. CDR1 is LNHDA and CDR2 is SQIVND in the germline V gene (reference sequence). In DNA form, the CDR3 reads TGTGCCAGTCGGGCCACCGGAGCCAAAAACATTCAGTACTTC. It yields the protein CASRATGAKNIQYF.

Note on this clonotype: The junction departs from the called germline gene at one end, perhaps through a read error. The V gene is TRBV18, the J gene TRBJ2-7; 8 bases match TRBD1. The CDR3 runs 14 residues. Germline V gives CDR1 KGHSH, CDR2 LQKENI. In DNA form, the CDR3 reads TGTGCCAGCTCACCAGGGACAGGTCAATACGGGCAGTACTTC. As protein: CASSPGTGQYGQYF.

This clonotype was seen a few times. The rearrangement links TRBV20-1 to TRBJ2-7, with 8 bases lining up with TRBD1. Trimming at V came to 1 base and at J to 2 bases, leaving 1 base not matched to a gene. The germline V gene encodes CDR1 DFQATT and CDR2 SNEGSKA (reference sequence). The CDR3 spans 13 residues. In nucleotides, the CDR3 is TGCAGTGCTAGAGGACAGGGGCCCTACGAGCAGTACTTC. As protein: CSARGQGPYEQYF.

This chain links TRBV6-1 with TRBJ1-4, with a possible D match to TRBD1 (5 bases). Germline lookup yields CDR1 MNHNS and CDR2 SASEGT. With 5 bases removed from V and 6 bases from J, the gap between germline ends came to 16 bases. This CDR3 has 15 amino acids. CDR3 sequence reads: CASSSPREEHEKLFF. As DNA, the CDR3 is TGTGCCAGCAGTTCCCCCAGGGAAGAACATGAAAAACTGTTTTTT.

The V gene is TRBV3-1, the J gene TRBJ2-1; possible D gene TRBD1, 6 bases. Germline values: CDR1 LGHDT, CDR2 YNNKEL (reference sequence). V dropped 0 bases and J dropped 6 bases, with 15 bases sitting between them. The CDR3 covers 16 residues. CDR3 nucleotides: TGTGCCAGCAGCCAAGATTTGCCAGGGGTCGGCAATGAGCAGTTCTTC. This gives the protein CASSQDLPGVGNEQFF.

V usage is TRBV10-3 and J usage is TRBJ1-1, with 7 bases that match TRBD1. Germline-derived CDR1 and CDR2 are ENHRY and SYGVKD. The CDR3 covers 13 residues. V trimming: 6 bases; J trimming: 0 bases; junction bases outside the gene matches: 1. The CDR3: CAIRGGLNTEAFF. The CDR3 nucleotides are TGTGCCATCAGAGGGGGCCTGAACACTGAAGCTTTCTTT.

The genes are TRBV10-1 and TRBJ2-1, with unresolved D. Trimming removed 2 bases at V and 6 bases at J, with 11 bases between. This CDR3 is built from 14 residues. The germline CDR1 and CDR2 sequences are WNHNN and SYGVQD (reference sequence). The CDR3 sequence: CASSEQWALNEQFF. CDR3 sequence (DNA): TGCGCCAGCAGTGAGCAGTGGGCCCTCAATGAGCAGTTCTTC.

The chain is built from TRBV3-1 and TRBJ2-5; D is undetermined. Germline assignment: CDR1 LGHDT and CDR2 YNNKEL (reference sequence). CDR3 length: 13 amino acids. V was clipped by 6 bases and J by 5 bases, with 13 bases between them. The CDR3 nucleotides read TGTGCCAGCAGAACTGGACCAGCGGAGACCCAGTACTTC. Encoded protein: CASRTGPAETQYF.

This clonotype was recorded many times. The V gene is TRBV2, the J gene TRBJ2-1, with 10 bases identical to TRBD2. This CDR3 has 15 residues. Looked up from germline, CDR1 is SNHLY and CDR2 is FYNNEI. Losses at the gene ends were 7 bases for V and 0 bases for J; bases not matched to a gene: 3. The DNA of the CDR3 is TGTGCCAGCAAGGCTAGCGGGAGCTCCTACAATGAGCAGTTCTTC. This sequence encodes CASKASGSSYNEQFF. Full variable domain (remainder filled in from reference TRBV2 and TRBJ2-1): EPEVTQTPSHQVTQMGQEVILRCVPISNHLYFYWYRQILGQKVEFLVSFYNNEISEKSEIFDDQFSVERPDGSNFTLKIRSTKLEDSAMYFCASKASGSSYNEQFFGPGTRLTVL.

V gene TRBV27 combines with J gene TRBJ1-2; no firm D call. This CDR3 spans 14 amino acids. V lost 3 bases to trimming and J lost 6 bases, with 14 bases between them. Germline V CDR1 and CDR2: MNHEY, SMNVEV (reference sequence). In DNA, the CDR3 is TGTGCCAGCAGTTTCTTAGGGAGCAGAGATGGCTACACCTTC. It encodes CASSFLGSRDGYTF.

This clonotype has a handful of counts. The chain recombines TRBV20-1 with TRBJ2-7, with TRBD2 matching over 11 bases. Looked up from germline, CDR1 is DFQATT and CDR2 is SNEGSKA (reference sequence). V was pared by 1 base and J by 2 bases, with 4 bases of the junction left unmatched. The CDR3 has 15 amino acids. CDR3 loop: CSARALAGVTYEQYF. CDR3 sequence (DNA): TGCAGTGCTAGAGCACTAGCGGGAGTGACCTACGAGCAGTACTTC.

This clonotype was picked up a small number of times. The chain has TRBV7-3 and TRBJ2-5; D ambiguous. CDR3 size: 13 residues. V lost 1 base and J 5 bases, leaving 8 bases between the germline ends. CDR1 and CDR2 (germline): SGHTA, FQGTGA. This CDR3 reads CASSLSALETQYF. The CDR3 DNA reads as TGTGCCAGCAGCTTAAGCGCCCTGGAGACCCAGTACTTC.

This clonotype was detected many times. Compared with germline, one end of the junction differs, possibly owing to a read error. The chain couples TRBV20-1 to TRBJ1-1; TRBD1 agrees at 8 bases. The germline CDR1 and CDR2 sequences are DFQATT and SNEGSKA (reference sequence). CDR3 size: 13 residues. This CDR3 is CSAGDRGDTEAFF. The CDR3 DNA is TGCAGTGCTGGAGACAGGGGTGACACTGAAGCTTTCTTT.

This clonotype was observed a handful of times. The rearrangement links TRBV6-1 to TRBJ2-1; 16 nucleotides match TRBD2. The CDR3 runs 16 residues. Per the germline V gene, CDR1 is MNHNS and CDR2 is SASEGT. The CDR3 DNA is TGTTCATCCCTGAAGGGGACTAGCGGGGGGGCAAATGAGCAGTTCTTC. Translated: CSSLKGTSGGANEQFF.

There are many counts of this clonotype. The V and J genes are TRBV11-2 and TRBJ2-1; 7 bases agree with TRBD2. This CDR3 has 16 amino acids. Germline trimming cut 9 bases from V and 5 bases from J; bases unmatched to any gene: 16. Germline CDR1 SGHAT, CDR2 FQNNGV. In nucleotides, the CDR3 is TGTGCCAGTATCGGATTGTCGGCTAGCGGTAACAATGAGCAGTTCTTC. Protein product: CASIGLSASGNNEQFF. The variable domain in full, completed from reference TRBV11-2 and TRBJ2-1, reads EAGVAQSPRYKIIEKRQSVAFWCNPISGHATLYWYQQILGQGPKLLIQFQNNGVVDDSQLPKDRFSAERLKGVDSTLKIQPAKLEDSAVYLCASIGLSASGNNEQFFGPGTRLTVL.

This clonotype has a count of ten or more. The chain carries TRBV2 and TRBJ2-1, with D unclear. This CDR3 has 16 amino acids. The ends were cut back, 3 bases at V and 2 bases at J, with 14 bases in the middle. CDR1 and CDR2 (germline): SNHLY, FYNNEI. In nucleotides, the CDR3 is TGTGCCAGCAGTGACCAAACTTTAGTACCCTACAATGAGCAGTTCTTC. Translation: CASSDQTLVPYNEQFF.

This clonotype was counted at least ten times. This chain joins TRBV18 and TRBJ1-1; D uncertain. Germline CDR1 and CDR2: KGHSH and LQKENI. The CDR3 spans 13 residues. V was shortened by 5 bases and J by 0 bases, with 7 bases between the two germline ends. In nucleotides, the CDR3 is TGTGCCAGCTCATCAGCACTGAACACTGAAGCTTTCTTT. Amino acids: CASSSALNTEAFF.

With respect to this clonotype: At one end, the junction sequence differs from germline, possibly due to a read error. J is TRBJ2-1 and V is TRBV28, with D perhaps TRBD1 or TRBD2 (5 bases each). This CDR3 is 14 amino acids long. Germline lookup yields CDR1 MDHEN and CDR2 SYDVKM. In DNA, the CDR3 is TGTGCCACCAGTGGAACCGGGACCGACGATGAGCAGTTCTTC. This sequence encodes CATSGTGTDDEQFF.